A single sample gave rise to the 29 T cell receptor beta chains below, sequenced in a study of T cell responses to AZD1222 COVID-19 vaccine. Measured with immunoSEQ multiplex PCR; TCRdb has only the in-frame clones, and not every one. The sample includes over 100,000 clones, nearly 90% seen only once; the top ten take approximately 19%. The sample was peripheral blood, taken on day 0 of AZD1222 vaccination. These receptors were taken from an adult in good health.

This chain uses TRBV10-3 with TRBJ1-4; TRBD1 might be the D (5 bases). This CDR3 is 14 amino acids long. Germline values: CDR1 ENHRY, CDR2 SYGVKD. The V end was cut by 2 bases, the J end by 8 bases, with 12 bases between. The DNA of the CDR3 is TGTGCCATCAGTGAGAGCGCAGGGCGGGAAAAACTGTTTTTT. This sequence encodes CAISESAGREKLFF.

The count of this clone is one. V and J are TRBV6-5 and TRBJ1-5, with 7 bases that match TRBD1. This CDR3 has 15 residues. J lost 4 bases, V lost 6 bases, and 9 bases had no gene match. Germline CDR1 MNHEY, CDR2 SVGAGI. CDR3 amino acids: CASSPNRGGNQPQHF. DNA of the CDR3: TGTGCCAGCAGCCCCAACAGGGGTGGAAATCAGCCCCAGCATTTT.

The CDR3: CASSPRGRAYNYGYTF. DNA for the CDR3: TGTGCCAGTAGTCCGCGGGGAAGGGCATATAACTATGGCTACACCTTC. This chain connects TRBV19 to TRBJ1-2; D is unresolved. The CDR3 loop spans 16 amino acids. Per germline, CDR1 LNHDA and CDR2 SQIVND (reference sequence). V was pared by 5 bases and J by 1 base, with 17 bases between.

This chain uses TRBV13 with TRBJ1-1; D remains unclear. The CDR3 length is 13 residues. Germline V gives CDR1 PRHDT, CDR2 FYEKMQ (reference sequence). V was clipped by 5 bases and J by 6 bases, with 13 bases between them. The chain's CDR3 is CASSLRLIPEAFF. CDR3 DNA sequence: TGTGCCAGCAGCCTAAGACTTATCCCTGAAGCTTTCTTT. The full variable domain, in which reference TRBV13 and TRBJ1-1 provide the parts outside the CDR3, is AAGVIQSPRHLIKEKRETATLKCYPIPRHDTVYWYQQGPGQDPQFLISFYEKMQSDKGSIPDRFSAQQFSDYHSELNMSSLELGDSALYFCASSLRLIPEAFFGQGTRLTVV.

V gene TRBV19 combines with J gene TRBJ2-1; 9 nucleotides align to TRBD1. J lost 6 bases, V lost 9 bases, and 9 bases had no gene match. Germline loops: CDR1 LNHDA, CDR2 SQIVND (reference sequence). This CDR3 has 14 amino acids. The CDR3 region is CASDRGGGGNEQFF. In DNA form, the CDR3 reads TGTGCCAGCGACAGGGGGGGAGGAGGCAATGAGCAGTTCTTC.

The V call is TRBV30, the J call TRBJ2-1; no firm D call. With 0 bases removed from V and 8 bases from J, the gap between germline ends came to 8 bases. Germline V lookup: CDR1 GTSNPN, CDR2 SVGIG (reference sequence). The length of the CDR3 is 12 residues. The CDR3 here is CAWSVGPYEQFF. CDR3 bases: TGTGCCTGGAGTGTGGGTCCCTATGAGCAGTTCTTC.

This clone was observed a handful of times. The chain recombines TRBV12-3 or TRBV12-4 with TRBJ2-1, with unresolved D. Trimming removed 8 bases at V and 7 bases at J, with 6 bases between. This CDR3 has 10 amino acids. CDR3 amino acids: CASGRNEQFF. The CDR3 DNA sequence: TGTGCCAGCGGGCGGAATGAGCAGTTCTTC.

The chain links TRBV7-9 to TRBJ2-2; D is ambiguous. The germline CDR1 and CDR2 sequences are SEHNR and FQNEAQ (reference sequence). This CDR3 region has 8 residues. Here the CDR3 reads CGVGELFF. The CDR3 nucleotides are TGTGGAGTCGGGGAGCTGTTTTTT.

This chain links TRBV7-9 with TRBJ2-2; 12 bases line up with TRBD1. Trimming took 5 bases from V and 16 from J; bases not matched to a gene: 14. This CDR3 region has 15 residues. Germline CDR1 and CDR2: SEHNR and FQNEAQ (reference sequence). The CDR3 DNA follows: TGTGCCAGCAGCGAGGGACAGGGGGCAAGCGGGGAGACGTTTTTT. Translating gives CASSEGQGASGETFF.

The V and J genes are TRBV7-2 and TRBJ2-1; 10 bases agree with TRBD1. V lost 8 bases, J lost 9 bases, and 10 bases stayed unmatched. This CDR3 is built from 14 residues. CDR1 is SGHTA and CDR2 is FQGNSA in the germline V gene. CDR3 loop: CASRVGDRGAEQFF. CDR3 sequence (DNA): TGTGCCAGCCGGGTGGGGGACAGGGGTGCTGAGCAGTTCTTC.

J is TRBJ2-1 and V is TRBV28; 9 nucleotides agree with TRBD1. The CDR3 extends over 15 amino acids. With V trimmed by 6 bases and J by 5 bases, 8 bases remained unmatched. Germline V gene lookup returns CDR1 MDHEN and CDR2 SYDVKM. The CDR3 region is CASRGTGRGHNEQFF. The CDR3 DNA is TGTGCCAGCAGGGGGACAGGGAGAGGTCACAATGAGCAGTTCTTC.

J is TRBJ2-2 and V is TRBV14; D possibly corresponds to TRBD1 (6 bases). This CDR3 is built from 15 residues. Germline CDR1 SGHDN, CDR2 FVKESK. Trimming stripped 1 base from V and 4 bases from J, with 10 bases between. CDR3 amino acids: CASSQVRGSTGELFF. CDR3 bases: TGTGCCAGCAGCCAAGTAAGGGGGTCCACCGGGGAGCTGTTTTTT.

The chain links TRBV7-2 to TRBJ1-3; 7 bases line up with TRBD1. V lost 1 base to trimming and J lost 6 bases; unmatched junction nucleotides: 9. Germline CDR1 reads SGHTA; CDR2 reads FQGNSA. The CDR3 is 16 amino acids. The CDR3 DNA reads TGTGCCAGCAGCTTAGTTCGACAGGGATTCGAAAACACCATATATTTT. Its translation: CASSLVRQGFENTIYF.

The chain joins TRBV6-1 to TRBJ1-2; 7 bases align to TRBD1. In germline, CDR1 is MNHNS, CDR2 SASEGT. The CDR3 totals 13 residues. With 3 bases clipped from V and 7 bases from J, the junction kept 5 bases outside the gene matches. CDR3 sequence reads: CASSETGWGGYTF. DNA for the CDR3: TGTGCCAGCAGTGAGACAGGGTGGGGTGGCTACACCTTC.

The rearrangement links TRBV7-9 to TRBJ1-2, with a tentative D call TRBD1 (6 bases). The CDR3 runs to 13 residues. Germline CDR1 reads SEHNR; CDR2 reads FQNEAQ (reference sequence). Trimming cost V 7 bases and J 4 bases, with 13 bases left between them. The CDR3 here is CASNMEGGYGYTF. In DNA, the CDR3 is TGTGCCAGCAACATGGAGGGGGGCTATGGCTACACCTTC. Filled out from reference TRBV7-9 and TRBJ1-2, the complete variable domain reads DTGVSQNPRHKITKRGQNVTFRCDPISEHNRLYWYRQTLGQGPEFLTYFQNEAQLEKSRLLSDRFSAERPKGSFSTLEIQRTEQGDSAMYLCASNMEGGYGYTFGSGTRLTVV.

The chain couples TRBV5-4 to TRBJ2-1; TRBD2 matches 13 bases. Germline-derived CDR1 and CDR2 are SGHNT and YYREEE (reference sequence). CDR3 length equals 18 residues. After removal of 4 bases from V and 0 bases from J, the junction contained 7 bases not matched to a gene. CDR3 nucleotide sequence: TGTGCCAGCAGCACCGGGACTAGCGGGACAAGCTCCTACAATGAGCAGTTCTTC. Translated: CASSTGTSGTSSYNEQFF.

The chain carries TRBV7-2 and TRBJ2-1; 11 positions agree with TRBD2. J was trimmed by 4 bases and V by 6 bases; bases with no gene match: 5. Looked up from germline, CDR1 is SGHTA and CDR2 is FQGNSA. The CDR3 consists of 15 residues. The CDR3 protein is CASRGSSGGYNEQFF. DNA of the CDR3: TGTGCCAGCAGGGGATCTAGCGGGGGGTACAATGAGCAGTTCTTC. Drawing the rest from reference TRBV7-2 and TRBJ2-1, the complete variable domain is GAGVSQSPSNKVTEKGKDVELRCDPISGHTALYWYRQSLGQGLEFLIYFQGNSAPDKSGLPSDRFSAERTGGSVSTLTIQRTQQEDSAVYLCASRGSSGGYNEQFFGPGTRLTVL.

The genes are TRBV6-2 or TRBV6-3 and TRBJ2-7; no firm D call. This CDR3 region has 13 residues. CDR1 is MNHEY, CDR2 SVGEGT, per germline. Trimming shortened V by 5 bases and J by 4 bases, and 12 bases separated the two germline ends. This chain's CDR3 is CASSDPIHYEQYF. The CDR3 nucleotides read TGTGCCAGCAGTGACCCGATACATTACGAGCAGTACTTC.

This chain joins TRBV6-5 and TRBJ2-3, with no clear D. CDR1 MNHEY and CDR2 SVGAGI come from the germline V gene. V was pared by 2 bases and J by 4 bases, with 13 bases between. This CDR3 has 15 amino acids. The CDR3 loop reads CASSYDRAPADTQYF. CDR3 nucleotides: TGTGCCAGCAGTTACGACCGGGCTCCCGCAGATACGCAGTATTTT.

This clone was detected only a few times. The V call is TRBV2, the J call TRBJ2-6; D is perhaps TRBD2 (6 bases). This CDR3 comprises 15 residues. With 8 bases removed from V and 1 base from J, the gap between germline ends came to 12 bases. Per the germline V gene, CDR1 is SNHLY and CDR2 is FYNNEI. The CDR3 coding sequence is TGTGCCAGCGCGGCCGGGGGTTCTGGGGCCAACGTCCTGACTTTC. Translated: CASAAGGSGANVLTF.

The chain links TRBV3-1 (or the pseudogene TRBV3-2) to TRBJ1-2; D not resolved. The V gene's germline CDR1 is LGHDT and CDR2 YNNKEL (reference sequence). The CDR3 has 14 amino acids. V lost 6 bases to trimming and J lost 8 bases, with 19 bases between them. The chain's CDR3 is CASSLRAVVEGYTF. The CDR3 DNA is TGTGCCAGCAGTCTCCGGGCGGTCGTTGAGGGCTACACCTTC.

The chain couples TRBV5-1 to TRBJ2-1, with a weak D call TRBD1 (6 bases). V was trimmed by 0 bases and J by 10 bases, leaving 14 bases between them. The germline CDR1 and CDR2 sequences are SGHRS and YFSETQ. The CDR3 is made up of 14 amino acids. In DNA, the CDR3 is TGCGCCAGCAGCTTGGGAAAGGGACAAGGGGAGCAGTTCTTC. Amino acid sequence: CASSLGKGQGEQFF.

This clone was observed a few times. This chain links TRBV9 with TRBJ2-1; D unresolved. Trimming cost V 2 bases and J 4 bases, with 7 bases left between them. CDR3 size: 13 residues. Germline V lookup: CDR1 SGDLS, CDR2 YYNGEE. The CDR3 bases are TGTGCCAGCAGCGTCGAACCATACAATGAGCAGTTCTTC. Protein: CASSVEPYNEQFF.

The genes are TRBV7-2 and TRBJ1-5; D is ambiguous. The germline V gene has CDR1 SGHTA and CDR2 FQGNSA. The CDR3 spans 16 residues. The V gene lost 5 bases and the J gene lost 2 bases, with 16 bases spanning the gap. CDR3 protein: CASSPLGGRGNQPQHF. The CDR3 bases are TGTGCCAGCAGCCCTTTAGGAGGTAGGGGCAATCAGCCCCAGCATTTT.

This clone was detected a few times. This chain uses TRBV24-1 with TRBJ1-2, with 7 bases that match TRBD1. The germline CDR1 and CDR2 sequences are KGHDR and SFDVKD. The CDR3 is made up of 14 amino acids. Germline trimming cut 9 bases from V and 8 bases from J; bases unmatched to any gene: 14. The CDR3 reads CATSSAGQPTGYTF. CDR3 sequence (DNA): TGTGCCACCTCCTCGGCGGGACAGCCGACGGGCTACACCTTC.

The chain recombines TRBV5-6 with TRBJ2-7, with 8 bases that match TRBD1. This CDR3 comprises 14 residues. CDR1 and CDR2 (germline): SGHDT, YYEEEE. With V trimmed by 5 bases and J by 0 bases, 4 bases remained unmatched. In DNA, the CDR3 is TGTGCCAGCAGTCCCGGGACAGGCTCCTACGAGCAGTACGTC. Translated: CASSPGTGSYEQYV.

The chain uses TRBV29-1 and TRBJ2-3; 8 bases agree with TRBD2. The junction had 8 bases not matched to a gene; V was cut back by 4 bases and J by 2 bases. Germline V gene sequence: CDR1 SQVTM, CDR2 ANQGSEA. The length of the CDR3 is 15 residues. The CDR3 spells CSVVGERGHTDTQYF. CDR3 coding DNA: TGCAGCGTTGTTGGAGAGCGGGGGCACACAGATACGCAGTATTTT.

The CDR3 is CASSRGQAGNTIYF. As DNA, the CDR3 is TGTGCCAGCTCACGAGGACAGGCAGGAAACACCATATATTTT. The V gene is TRBV18, the J gene TRBJ1-3; 7 positions match TRBD1. There are 14 residues in the CDR3. Trimming removed 4 bases from V and 4 bases from J; junction bases left unmatched: 4. Germline V gives CDR1 KGHSH, CDR2 LQKENI.

CDR3 sequence reads: CASSLATGNTEAFF. CDR3 in DNA: TGCGCCAGCAGCTTGGCGACAGGGAACACTGAAGCTTTCTTT. The rearrangement links TRBV5-1 to TRBJ1-1, with a tentative D call TRBD1 (6 bases). CDR3 length: 14 residues. CDR1 SGHRS and CDR2 YFSETQ come from the germline V gene. Trimming removed 0 bases at V and 1 base at J, with 7 bases between.